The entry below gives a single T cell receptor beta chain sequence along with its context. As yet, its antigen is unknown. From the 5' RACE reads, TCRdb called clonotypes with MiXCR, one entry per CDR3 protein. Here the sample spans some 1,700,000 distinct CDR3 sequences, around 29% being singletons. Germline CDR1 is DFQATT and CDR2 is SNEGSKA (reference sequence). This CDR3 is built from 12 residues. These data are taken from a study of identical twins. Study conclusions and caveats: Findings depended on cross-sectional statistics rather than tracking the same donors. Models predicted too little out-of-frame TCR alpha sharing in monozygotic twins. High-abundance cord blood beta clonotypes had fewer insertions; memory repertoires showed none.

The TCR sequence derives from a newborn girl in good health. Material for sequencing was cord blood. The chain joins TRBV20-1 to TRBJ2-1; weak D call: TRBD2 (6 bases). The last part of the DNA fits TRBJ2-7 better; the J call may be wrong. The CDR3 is CSARRGYNEQYF. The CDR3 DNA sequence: TGCAGTGCTAGGCGGGGCTACAATGAGCAGTACTTC.